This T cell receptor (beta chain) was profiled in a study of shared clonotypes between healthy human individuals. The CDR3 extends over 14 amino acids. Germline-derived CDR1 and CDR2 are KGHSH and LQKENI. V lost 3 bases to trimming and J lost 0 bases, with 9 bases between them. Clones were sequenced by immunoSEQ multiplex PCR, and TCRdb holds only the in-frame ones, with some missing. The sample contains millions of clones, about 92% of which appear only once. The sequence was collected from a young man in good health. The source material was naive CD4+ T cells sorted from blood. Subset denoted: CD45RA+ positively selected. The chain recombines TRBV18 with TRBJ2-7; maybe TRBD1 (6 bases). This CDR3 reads CASSPQQGSYEQYF. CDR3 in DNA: TGTGCCAGCTCACCCCAACAGGGCTCCTACGAGCAGTACTTC.